This section outlines one T cell receptor (beta chain) sequence together with its context. This CDR3 has 15 amino acids. Losses at the gene ends were 5 bases for V and 8 bases for J; bases not matched to a gene: 11. CDR1 and CDR2 from the germline V gene are SEHNR and FQNEAQ (reference sequence). This entry is derived from a study of cytomegalovirus exposure and HLA in healthy donors. 13 Jbeta primers and 60 Vbeta primers were used for the PCR. TCRdb's copy holds only in-frame clones and misses some; the assay was immunoSEQ multiplex PCR. This table has about 140,000 clones, 88% appearing once. The receptor was isolated from a woman in her thirties or forties in good health and CMV-seronegative. Input material: PBMCs. The rearrangement joins TRBV7-9 to TRBJ2-3; 9 bases map to TRBD2. The CDR3 protein is CASSPREGHTSTQYF. The CDR3 DNA follows: TGTGCCAGCAGCCCGCGGGAGGGCCATACGAGTACGCAGTATTTT.